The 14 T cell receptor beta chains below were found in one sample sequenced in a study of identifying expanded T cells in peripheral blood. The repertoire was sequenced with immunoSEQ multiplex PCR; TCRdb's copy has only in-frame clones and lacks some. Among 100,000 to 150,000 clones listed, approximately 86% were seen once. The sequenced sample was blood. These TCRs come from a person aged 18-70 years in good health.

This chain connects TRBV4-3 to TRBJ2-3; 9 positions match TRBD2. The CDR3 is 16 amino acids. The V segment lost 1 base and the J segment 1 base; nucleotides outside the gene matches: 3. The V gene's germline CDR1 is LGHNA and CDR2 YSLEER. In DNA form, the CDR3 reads TGCGCCAGCAGCCAAGTGGCTAGCGGGGGCACAGATACGCAGTATTTT. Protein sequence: CASSQVASGGTDTQYF.

The CDR3 here is CASSYSETSGANVLTF. CDR3 sequence (DNA): TGTGCCAGCAGTTACTCGGAAACCTCTGGGGCCAACGTCCTGACTTTC. The gene calls are TRBV6-5 and TRBJ2-6; D gene ambiguous. This CDR3 has 16 amino acids. Per germline, CDR1 MNHEY and CDR2 SVGAGI. V lost 0 bases and J 0 bases, leaving 6 bases between the germline ends.

The CDR3 region is CASSYTNNQPQHF. The DNA of the CDR3 is TGTGCCAGCAGTTATACGAACAATCAGCCCCAGCATTTT. The chain employs TRBV6-6 and TRBJ1-5; D gene ambiguous. Germline assignment: CDR1 MNHNY and CDR2 SVGAGI (reference sequence). Deletions cut 3 bases from V and 3 bases from J, with 6 bases between. This CDR3 region has 13 residues.

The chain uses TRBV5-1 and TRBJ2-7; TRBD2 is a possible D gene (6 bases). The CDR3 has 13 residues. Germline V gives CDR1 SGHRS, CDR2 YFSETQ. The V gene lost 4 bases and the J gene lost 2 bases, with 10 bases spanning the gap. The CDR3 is CASSPAGPYEQYF. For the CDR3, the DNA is TGCGCCAGCAGCCCGGCGGGACCCTACGAGCAGTACTTC. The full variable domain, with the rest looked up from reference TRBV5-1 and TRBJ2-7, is KAGVTQTPRYLIKTRGQQVTLSCSPISGHRSVSWYQQTPGQGLQFLFEYFSETQRNKGNFPGRFSGRQFSNSRSEMNVSTLELGDSALYLCASSPAGPYEQYFGPGTRLTVT.

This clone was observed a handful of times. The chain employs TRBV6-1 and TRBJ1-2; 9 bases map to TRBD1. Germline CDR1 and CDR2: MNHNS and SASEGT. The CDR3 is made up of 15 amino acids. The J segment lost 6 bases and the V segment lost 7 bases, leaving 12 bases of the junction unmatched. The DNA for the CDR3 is TGTGCCAGCACCAACTCGGGGGACAGGGTGGATGGCTACACCTTC. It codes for CASTNSGDRVDGYTF.

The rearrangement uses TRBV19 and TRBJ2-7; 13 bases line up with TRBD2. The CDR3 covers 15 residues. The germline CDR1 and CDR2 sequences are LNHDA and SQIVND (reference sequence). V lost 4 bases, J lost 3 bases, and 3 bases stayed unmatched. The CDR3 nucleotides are TGTGCCAGTAGTACGTGGACTAGCGGGAGCTACGAGCAGTACTTC. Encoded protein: CASSTWTSGSYEQYF.

In nucleotides, the CDR3 is TGTGCCAGCAGCCGATCTGGGACTGGAAACACCATATATTTT. Amino acids: CASSRSGTGNTIYF. This chain connects TRBV7-8 to TRBJ1-3, with D unresolved. CDR1 is SGHVS and CDR2 is FQNEAQ in the germline V gene. Trimming pared 5 bases from V and 2 bases from J, leaving 10 bases between. The CDR3 spans 14 residues. The full variable domain, completed using reference TRBV7-8 and TRBJ1-3, is GAGVSQSPRYKVAKRGQDVALRCDPISGHVSLFWYQQALGQGPEFLTYFQNEAQLDKSGLPSDRFFAERPEGSVSTLKIQRTQQEDSAVYLCASSRSGTGNTIYFGEGSWLTVV.

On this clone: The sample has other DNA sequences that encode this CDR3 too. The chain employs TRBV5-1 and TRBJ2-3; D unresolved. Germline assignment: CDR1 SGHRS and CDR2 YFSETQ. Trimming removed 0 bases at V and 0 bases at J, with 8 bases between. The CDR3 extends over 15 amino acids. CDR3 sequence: CASSLVPASTDTQYF. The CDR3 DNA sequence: TGCGCCAGCAGCTTGGTTCCGGCTAGCACAGATACGCAGTATTTT.

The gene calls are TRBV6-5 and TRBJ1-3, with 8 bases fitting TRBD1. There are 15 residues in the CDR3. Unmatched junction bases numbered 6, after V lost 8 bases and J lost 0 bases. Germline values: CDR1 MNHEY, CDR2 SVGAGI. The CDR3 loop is CASGETGASGNTIYF. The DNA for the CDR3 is TGTGCCAGCGGAGAGACAGGGGCCTCTGGAAACACCATATATTTT.

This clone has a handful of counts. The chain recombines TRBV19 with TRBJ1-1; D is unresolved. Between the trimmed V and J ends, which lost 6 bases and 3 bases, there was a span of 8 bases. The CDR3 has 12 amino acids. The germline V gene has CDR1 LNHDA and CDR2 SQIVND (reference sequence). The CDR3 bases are TGTGCCAGTAGAGGACGGGACACTGAAGCTTTCTTT. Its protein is CASRGRDTEAFF.

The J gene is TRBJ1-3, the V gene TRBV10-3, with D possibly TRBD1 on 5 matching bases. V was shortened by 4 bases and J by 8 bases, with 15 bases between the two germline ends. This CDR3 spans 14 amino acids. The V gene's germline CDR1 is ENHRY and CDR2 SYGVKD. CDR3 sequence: CAISGPGTGDTIYF. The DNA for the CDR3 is TGTGCCATCAGTGGCCCCGGGACTGGGGACACCATATATTTT.

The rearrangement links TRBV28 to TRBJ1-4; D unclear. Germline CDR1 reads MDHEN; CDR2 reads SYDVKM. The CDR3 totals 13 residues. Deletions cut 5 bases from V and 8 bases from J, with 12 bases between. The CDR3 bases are TGTGCCAGCAGTCTGGGCGAGAAAGAAAAACTGTTTTTT. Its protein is CASSLGEKEKLFF. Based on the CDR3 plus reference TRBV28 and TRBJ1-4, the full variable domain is DVKVTQSSRYLVKRTGEKVFLECVQDMDHENMFWYRQDPGLGLRLIYFSYDVKMKEKGDIPEGYSVSREKKERFSLILESASTNQTSMYLCASSLGEKEKLFFGSGTQLSVL.

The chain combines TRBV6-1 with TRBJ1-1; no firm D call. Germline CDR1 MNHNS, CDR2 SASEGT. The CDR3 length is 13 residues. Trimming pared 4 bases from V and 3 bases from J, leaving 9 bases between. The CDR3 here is CASSVRPDTEAFF. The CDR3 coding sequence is TGTGCCAGCAGTGTAAGGCCAGACACTGAAGCTTTCTTT.

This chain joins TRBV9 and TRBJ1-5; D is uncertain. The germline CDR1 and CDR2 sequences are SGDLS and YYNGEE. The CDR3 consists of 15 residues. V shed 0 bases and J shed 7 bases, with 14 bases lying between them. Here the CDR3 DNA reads TGTGCCAGCAGCGTAGACGTCGGGGTAAACCAGCCCCAGCATTTT. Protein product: CASSVDVGVNQPQHF.